Detailed here is one T cell receptor beta chain. Deletions cut 6 bases from V and 0 bases from J, with 6 bases between. The CDR3 consists of 14 residues. The germline gives CDR1 MNHNS, CDR2 SASEGT. The data are from a study of T-cell reconstitution after alpha-beta-depleted transplantation in children. The library targeted TCRbeta and was prepared with unique molecular identifiers. TCRdb re-called the PCR reads with MiXCR, one entry per CDR3 protein. The table records about 130,000 distinct CDR3 sequences, around 9.8% of them present only once. The source was PBMCs, mostly from graft donor cells, collected 180 days after TCRalphabeta/CD19-depleted stem cell transplant. The rearrangement links TRBV6-1 to TRBJ2-6; D not resolved. This receptor was identified in a girl under two years old who had a stem cell transplant for combined immunodeficiency, so the T cells may come from the graft donor. The CDR3 DNA sequence: TGTGCCAGCAGGGACCCCTCTGGGGCCAACGTCCTGACTTTC. Amino acid sequence: CASRDPSGANVLTF.